Presented here are 32 T cell receptor beta chains from one specimen sequenced in a study of blood T cell repertoires in COVID-19. Clones were sequenced by immunoSEQ multiplex PCR, and TCRdb holds only the in-frame ones, with some missing. The data show 20,000 to 25,000 clones, around 86% seen once. Material for sequencing was peripheral blood. The source is a woman of 80 years or more with acute or convalescent COVID-19.

The CDR3 is CASSPYAGMQEKLFF. Here the CDR3 DNA reads TGTGCCAGCAGTCCATACGCAGGGATGCAGGAAAAACTGTTTTTT. V usage is TRBV2 and J usage is TRBJ1-4, with D possibly being TRBD1 (5 bases). V gave up 5 bases and J gave up 8 bases, with 18 bases separating them. Germline CDR1 is SNHLY and CDR2 is FYNNEI. The length of the CDR3 is 15 residues.

CDR3 sequence (DNA): TGTGCCAGCAGTGGATCCGGGACAGGGAAACGGGGGGAGACCCAGTACTTC. Protein product: CASSGSGTGKRGETQYF. This chain connects TRBV2 to TRBJ2-5, with 9 bases fitting TRBD1. CDR3 length equals 17 residues. Germline-derived CDR1 and CDR2 are SNHLY and FYNNEI. The V and J ends lost 4 bases and 5 bases, in that order; junction bases with no gene match: 14.

This sequence joins TRBV19 and TRBJ1-2, with D tentatively TRBD1 (5 bases). The ends were cut back, 4 bases at V and 4 bases at J, with 10 bases in the middle. The CDR3 loop spans 13 amino acids. Germline CDR1 LNHDA, CDR2 SQIVND (reference sequence). The CDR3 here is CASSTLDTYGYTF. CDR3 sequence (DNA): TGTGCCAGTAGTACATTGGACACCTATGGCTACACCTTC. Full variable domain (rest looked up from reference TRBV19 and TRBJ1-2): DGGITQSPKYLFRKEGQNVTLSCEQNLNHDAMYWYRQDPGQGLRLIYYSQIVNDFQKGDIAEGYSVSREKKESFPLTVTSAQKNPTAFYLCASSTLDTYGYTFGSGTRLTVV.

The chain is built from TRBV5-1 and TRBJ1-1; D may be TRBD1 (6 bases). The germline gives CDR1 SGHRS, CDR2 YFSETQ. The CDR3 runs to 14 residues. The V and J ends lost 0 bases and 1 base respectively, with 7 bases between them. The CDR3 reads CASSLGQENTEAFF. The CDR3 DNA sequence: TGCGCCAGCAGCTTGGGACAGGAGAACACTGAAGCTTTCTTT.

J is TRBJ1-6 and V is TRBV3-1 (or the pseudogene TRBV3-2); no firm D call. There are 15 residues in the CDR3. The germline CDR1 and CDR2 sequences are LGHDT and YNNKEL (reference sequence). The ends were cut back, 0 bases at V and 9 bases at J, with 12 bases in the middle. The CDR3 is CASSQDSGDGSPLHF. CDR3 DNA: TGTGCCAGCAGCCAAGATTCCGGGGATGGTTCACCCCTCCACTTT.

This clone was found a few times. The V and J genes are TRBV14 and TRBJ2-7, with TRBD2 as a possible D gene (6 bases). Germline CDR1 reads SGHDN; CDR2 reads FVKESK. V was cut by 1 base and J by 0 bases, with 25 bases left in between. This CDR3 spans 20 amino acids. CDR3 residues: CASSQAYNLRLRECSYEQYF. The CDR3 nucleotides are TGTGCCAGCAGCCAAGCATACAATTTAAGGTTGCGGGAATGCTCCTACGAGCAGTACTTC.

This chain connects TRBV5-1 to TRBJ1-1, with 8 bases lining up with TRBD1. The CDR3 sequence is 14 residues long. Trimming took 4 bases from V and 2 from J; bases not matched to a gene: 4. Germline-derived CDR1 and CDR2 are SGHRS and YFSETQ. The CDR3 region has the DNA TGCGCCAGCAGCCCCCAGGGGGCAAACACTGAAGCTTTCTTT. Translated: CASSPQGANTEAFF.

This clone was seen just once. This rearrangement joins TRBV4-3 to TRBJ1-4; TRBD1 agrees at 7 bases. The trim removed 4 bases at V and 10 bases at J, leaving 15 bases unmatched. CDR3 size: 16 residues. Germline V gene data show CDR1 as LGHNA and CDR2 as YSLEER. CDR3 in amino acids: CASSPRVGGEMRKLFF. For the CDR3, the DNA is TGCGCCAGCAGCCCTCGAGTAGGGGGCGAAATGCGAAAACTGTTTTTT.

The rearrangement links TRBV7-9 to TRBJ2-2; 8 nucleotides agree with TRBD2. The CDR3 runs to 15 residues. Germline lookup yields CDR1 SEHNR and CDR2 FQNEAQ (reference sequence). V was pared by 4 bases and J by 2 bases, with 3 bases of the junction left unmatched. CDR3 in DNA: TGTGCCAGCAGCTCTATAGCGGGAAACACCGGGGAGCTGTTTTTT. This codes for CASSSIAGNTGELFF.

This clone was picked up one time. The chain joins TRBV18 to TRBJ2-3; 10 bases match TRBD2. This CDR3 has 16 residues. Germline loops: CDR1 KGHSH, CDR2 LQKENI. V dropped 6 bases and J dropped 4; count of bases not matched to a gene: 10. The CDR3 coding sequence is TGTGCCAGCTCCCCGAGCGGGGGGGCCGTGGCAGATACGCAGTATTTT. Encoded protein: CASSPSGGAVADTQYF.

The chain recombines TRBV5-1 with TRBJ2-5; 8 bases are a match to TRBD1. J lost 4 bases, V lost 4 bases, and 9 bases had no gene match. The CDR3 has 15 amino acids. Germline V gene lookup returns CDR1 SGHRS and CDR2 YFSETQ. The CDR3 DNA sequence: TGCGCCAGCAGCACACAGGGGGTGTTAGGAGAGACCCAGTACTTC. Amino acid sequence: CASSTQGVLGETQYF.

The genes are TRBV6-5 and TRBJ1-1; D is perhaps TRBD1 (5 bases). Germline CDR1 and CDR2: MNHEY and SVGAGI. The CDR3 contains 15 residues. The V end lost 2 bases, the J end lost 1 base, and 11 bases lay between the germline ends. The CDR3: CASSYRGGRNTEAFF. In DNA form, the CDR3 reads TGTGCCAGCAGTTACCGGGGGGGACGGAACACTGAAGCTTTCTTT.

The chain has TRBV3-1 (or the pseudogene TRBV3-2) and TRBJ2-7; 8 bases match TRBD2. The CDR3 has 15 amino acids. V was clipped by 1 base and J by 6 bases; unmatched bases: 8. The germline gives CDR1 LGHDT, CDR2 YNNKEL (reference sequence). CDR3 DNA: TGTGCCAGCAGCCAAGTGCCTTCCGGGGGGGGCGAGCAGTACTTC. The encoded protein is CASSQVPSGGGEQYF.

This clone appeared once. The chain combines TRBV6-5 with TRBJ2-5; 11 bases fit TRBD1. The CDR3 runs 15 residues. CDR1 is MNHEY and CDR2 is SVGAGI in the germline V gene. The ends lost 6 bases at V and 2 bases at J; junction bases unmatched: 5. The CDR3: CASSGTGGWQETQYF. CDR3 DNA: TGTGCCAGCAGCGGGACAGGGGGGTGGCAAGAGACCCAGTACTTC.

In this sample, this clone turned up once. The chain joins TRBV2 to TRBJ1-6; D gene ambiguous. The germline gives CDR1 SNHLY, CDR2 FYNNEI. Deletions cut 7 bases from V and 11 bases from J, with 15 bases between. The CDR3 extends over 13 amino acids. The CDR3 bases are TGTGCCAGCAAGTGGAACCTCGGGACACCCCTCCACTTT. This codes for CASKWNLGTPLHF.

The gene calls are TRBV6-5 and TRBJ2-1; 9 bases are shared with TRBD1. J lost 8 bases, V lost 8 bases, and 13 bases had no gene match. CDR1 and CDR2 from the germline V gene are MNHEY and SVGAGI. CDR3 size: 15 residues. CDR3 coding DNA: TGTGCCAGCCAAACCCGGGACAGGGCCAACTATGAGCAGTTCTTC. This translates into CASQTRDRANYEQFF.

This clone has just one count. The V gene is TRBV4-2, the J gene TRBJ1-1, with 9 bases lining up with TRBD1. The ends lost 0 bases at V and 10 bases at J; junction bases unmatched: 12. The CDR3 extends over 16 amino acids. Germline CDR1 is LGHNA and CDR2 is YNFKEQ. The CDR3 region has the DNA TGTGCCAGCAGCCAAGATTATCCCGGGACAGGGATCGGAGCTTTCTTT. The encoded protein is CASSQDYPGTGIGAFF.

Only one count was recorded for this clone. The chain carries TRBV5-1 and TRBJ2-3, with 8 positions matching TRBD1. CDR1 is SGHRS and CDR2 is YFSETQ in the germline V gene. V shed 2 bases and J 4 bases; nucleotides not matched to a gene: 6. The CDR3 is 15 residues long. CDR3 loop: CASSFTGGLADTQYF. CDR3 nucleotides: TGCGCCAGCAGCTTTACAGGGGGGCTGGCAGATACGCAGTATTTT.

This clone was observed a few times. This chain links TRBV4-1 with TRBJ1-2; no reliable D call. The V end lost 1 base, the J end lost 8 bases, and 11 bases lay between the germline ends. Germline V gene lookup returns CDR1 MGHRA and CDR2 YSYEKL. The CDR3 spans 13 residues. The CDR3 protein is CASSQVLVSGYTF. As DNA, the CDR3 is TGCGCCAGCAGCCAAGTGTTGGTGAGCGGCTACACCTTC.

The genes are TRBV5-6 and TRBJ2-7; a possible D gene is TRBD1 (5 bases). This CDR3 region has 14 residues. With 4 bases removed from V and 3 bases from J, the gap between germline ends came to 14 bases. Germline V CDR1 and CDR2: SGHDT, YYEEEE. The CDR3 region is CASSPLAGLYEQYF. The CDR3 bases are TGTGCCAGCAGCCCTTTAGCAGGGCTCTACGAGCAGTACTTC. Using reference TRBV5-6 and TRBJ2-7 for the parts outside the CDR3, the full variable domain is DAGVTQSPTHLIKTRGQQVTLRCSPKSGHDTVSWYQQALGQGPQFIFQYYEEEERQRGNFPDRFSGHQFPNYSSELNVNALLLGDSALYLCASSPLAGLYEQYFGPGTRLTVT.

This clone appeared a few times. The chain combines TRBV19 with TRBJ1-1; D may be TRBD1 (6 bases). Germline CDR1 and CDR2: LNHDA and SQIVND (reference sequence). Trimming took off 4 bases at V and 5 bases at J, with 14 bases between the two ends. The CDR3 loop spans 14 amino acids. CDR3 bases: TGTGCCAGTAGTACCCCTGGGAGGGGGACTGAAGCTTTCTTT. It specifies CASSTPGRGTEAFF.

The CDR3 bases are TGTGCCAGCAGCCTGAACGGGGACAGGGTGAGGGCAACTAATGAAAAACTGTTTTTT. Protein sequence: CASSLNGDRVRATNEKLFF. The chain couples TRBV21-1 to TRBJ1-4; the table's D call, TRBD1, was not checked against the DNA. TRBV21-1 corresponds to a pseudogene. This CDR3 is 19 amino acids long.

The gene calls are TRBV2 and TRBJ2-1; 9 bases agree with TRBD1. Trimming took 6 bases from V and 10 from J; bases not matched to a gene: 7. CDR1 and CDR2 from the germline V gene are SNHLY and FYNNEI. The CDR3 has 13 amino acids. The CDR3 DNA reads as TGTGCCAGCAGGAGGGACAGGGTAAGCGAGCAGTTCTTC. The encoded protein is CASRRDRVSEQFF.

The chain joins TRBV12-3 or TRBV12-4 to TRBJ1-1, with D perhaps TRBD1 (6 bases). Trimming left V 4 bases short and J 8 bases short, with 8 bases between. The CDR3 has 11 amino acids. CDR3 in amino acids: CASSWGQEAFF. The CDR3 nucleotides read TGTGCCAGCAGTTGGGGGCAGGAAGCTTTCTTT.

The V call is TRBV6-6, the J call TRBJ2-5; 11 bases fit TRBD2. CDR1 and CDR2 from the germline V gene are MNHNY and SVGAGI (reference sequence). V lost 5 bases, J lost 1 base, and 6 bases stayed unmatched. This CDR3 comprises 16 residues. This CDR3 reads CASSRWGTSGQETQYF. The CDR3 nucleotides are TGTGCCAGCAGTCGATGGGGGACTAGCGGCCAAGAGACCCAGTACTTC.

The V and J genes are TRBV5-1 and TRBJ1-2; D might be TRBD1 (6 bases). Between the trimmed V and J ends, which lost 3 bases and 6 bases, there was a span of 18 bases. Germline loops: CDR1 SGHRS, CDR2 YFSETQ. The CDR3 is 15 residues long. The CDR3 DNA follows: TGCGCCAGCAGCTCACGCACAACAGGGAGCGATGGCTACACCTTC. Translated, it gives CASSSRTTGSDGYTF.

V usage is TRBV5-1 and J usage is TRBJ1-1; D perhaps matches TRBD1 (6 bases). Trimming took off 4 bases at V and 2 bases at J, with 15 bases between the two ends. CDR1 is SGHRS, CDR2 YFSETQ, per germline. This CDR3 has 15 amino acids. The CDR3 here is CASSASPGVNTEAFF. The CDR3, as DNA: TGCGCCAGCAGCGCCTCCCCAGGGGTAAACACTGAAGCTTTCTTT. Looking up the rest from reference TRBV5-1 and TRBJ1-1 gives the full variable domain: KAGVTQTPRYLIKTRGQQVTLSCSPISGHRSVSWYQQTPGQGLQFLFEYFSETQRNKGNFPGRFSGRQFSNSRSEMNVSTLELGDSALYLCASSASPGVNTEAFFGQGTRLTVV.

V gene TRBV28 combines with J gene TRBJ2-7, with 10 nucleotides matching TRBD1. The CDR3 loop spans 14 amino acids. The V and J ends lost 10 bases and 1 base, in that order; junction bases with no gene match: 7. Germline assignment: CDR1 MDHEN and CDR2 SYDVKM. In DNA form, the CDR3 reads TGTGCCACGACGACAGGGGGCGCATCCTACGAGCAGTACTTC. Protein product: CATTTGGASYEQYF.

The chain employs TRBV19 and TRBJ2-1, with 10 bases matching TRBD2. Per the germline V gene, CDR1 is LNHDA and CDR2 is SQIVND (reference sequence). The CDR3 runs to 14 residues. The J segment lost 7 bases and the V segment lost 3 bases, leaving 3 bases of the junction unmatched. CDR3 protein: CASSIGSGRNEQFF. The CDR3 nucleotides are TGTGCCAGTAGTATCGGTAGCGGGAGGAATGAGCAGTTCTTC.

J is TRBJ2-6 and V is TRBV3-1 (or the pseudogene TRBV3-2); D gene unclear. This CDR3 comprises 15 residues. CDR1 and CDR2 from the germline V gene are LGHDT and YNNKEL (reference sequence). V lost 0 bases and J lost 0, with 3 bases in between. CDR3 in amino acids: CASSQDHSGANVLTF. For the CDR3, the DNA is TGTGCCAGCAGCCAAGATCACTCTGGGGCCAACGTCCTGACTTTC.

The chain employs TRBV30 and TRBJ1-4; TRBD1 agrees at 7 bases. The junction had 9 bases not matched to a gene; V was cut back by 0 bases and J by 8 bases. Germline loops: CDR1 GTSNPN, CDR2 SVGIG (reference sequence). The length of the CDR3 is 15 residues. CDR3 region: CAWSVLTGEREKLFF. CDR3 DNA sequence: TGTGCCTGGAGTGTCCTAACAGGGGAACGGGAAAAACTGTTTTTT.

A single count supports this clone. This chain joins TRBV30 and TRBJ1-1, with D unresolved. The CDR3 has 13 amino acids. Germline V gene sequence: CDR1 GTSNPN, CDR2 SVGIG (reference sequence). Between the trimmed V and J ends, which lost 1 base and 6 bases, there was a span of 12 bases. The CDR3 loop is CAWSDPRGSEAFF. CDR3 bases: TGTGCCTGGAGTGACCCGCGCGGGTCTGAAGCTTTCTTT.